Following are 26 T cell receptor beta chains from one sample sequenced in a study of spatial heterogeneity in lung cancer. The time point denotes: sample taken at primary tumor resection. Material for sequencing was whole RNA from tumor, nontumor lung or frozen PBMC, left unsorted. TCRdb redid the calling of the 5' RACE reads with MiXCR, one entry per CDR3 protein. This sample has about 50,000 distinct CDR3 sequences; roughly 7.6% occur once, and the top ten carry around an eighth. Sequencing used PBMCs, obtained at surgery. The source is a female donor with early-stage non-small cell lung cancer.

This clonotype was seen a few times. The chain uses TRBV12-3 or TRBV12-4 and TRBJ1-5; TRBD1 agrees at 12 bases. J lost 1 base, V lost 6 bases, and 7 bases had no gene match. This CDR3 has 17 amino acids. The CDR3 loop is CASRGTGGLGSNQPQHF. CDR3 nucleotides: TGTGCCAGCAGGGGGACAGGGGGCTTGGGAAGCAATCAGCCCCAGCATTTT.

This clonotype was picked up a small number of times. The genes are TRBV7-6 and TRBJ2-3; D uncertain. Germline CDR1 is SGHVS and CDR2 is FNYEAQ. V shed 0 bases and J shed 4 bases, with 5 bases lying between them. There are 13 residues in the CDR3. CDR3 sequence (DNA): TGTGCCAGCAGCTTAGCGCAATCAGATACGCAGTATTTT. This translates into CASSLAQSDTQYF.

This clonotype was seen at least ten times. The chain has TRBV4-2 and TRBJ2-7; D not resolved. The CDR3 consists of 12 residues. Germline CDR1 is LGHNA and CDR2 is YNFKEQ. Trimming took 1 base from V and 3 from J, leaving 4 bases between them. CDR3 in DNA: TGTGCCAGCAGCCAAGGAATCTACGAGCAGTACTTC. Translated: CASSQGIYEQYF.

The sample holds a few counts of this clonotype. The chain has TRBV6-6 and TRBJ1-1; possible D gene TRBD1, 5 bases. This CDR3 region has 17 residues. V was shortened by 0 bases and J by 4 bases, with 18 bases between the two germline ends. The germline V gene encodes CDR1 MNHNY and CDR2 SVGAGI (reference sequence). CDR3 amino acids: CASSYSIGEGMSTEAFF. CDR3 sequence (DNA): TGTGCCAGCAGTTACTCGATTGGGGAGGGGATGAGCACTGAAGCTTTCTTT.

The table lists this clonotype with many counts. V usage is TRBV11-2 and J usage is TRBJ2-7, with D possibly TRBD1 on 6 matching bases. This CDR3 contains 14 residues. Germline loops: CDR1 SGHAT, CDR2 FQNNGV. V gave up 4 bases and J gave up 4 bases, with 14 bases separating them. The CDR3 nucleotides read TGTGCCAGCAGCTCCGTGGGGGCCGCTTACGAGCAGTACTTC. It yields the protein CASSSVGAAYEQYF.

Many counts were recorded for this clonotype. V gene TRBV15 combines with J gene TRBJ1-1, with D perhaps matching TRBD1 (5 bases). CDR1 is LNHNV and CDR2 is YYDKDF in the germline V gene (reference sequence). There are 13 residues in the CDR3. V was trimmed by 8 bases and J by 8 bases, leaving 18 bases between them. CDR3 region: CATRPWGSAEAFF. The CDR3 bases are TGTGCCACCCGACCCTGGGGGAGCGCGGAAGCTTTCTTT. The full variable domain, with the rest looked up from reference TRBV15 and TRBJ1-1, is DAMVIQNPRYQVTQFGKPVTLSCSQTLNHNVMYWYQQKSSQAPKLLFHYYDKDFNNEADTPDNFQSRRPNTSFCFLDIRSPGLGDTAMYLCATRPWGSAEAFFGQGTRLTVV.

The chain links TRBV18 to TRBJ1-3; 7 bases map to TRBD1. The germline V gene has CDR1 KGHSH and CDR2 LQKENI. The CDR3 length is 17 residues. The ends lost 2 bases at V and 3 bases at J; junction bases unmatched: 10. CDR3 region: CASSPRHGDSYGNTIYF. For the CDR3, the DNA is TGTGCCAGCTCACCAAGACATGGGGACAGCTATGGAAACACCATATATTTT.

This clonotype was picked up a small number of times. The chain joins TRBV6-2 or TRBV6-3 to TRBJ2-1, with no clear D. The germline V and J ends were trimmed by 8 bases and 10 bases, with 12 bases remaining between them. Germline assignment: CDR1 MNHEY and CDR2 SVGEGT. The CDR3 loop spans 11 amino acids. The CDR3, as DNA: TGTGCCAGCCGCTTGGGAACGGAGCAGTTCTTC. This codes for CASRLGTEQFF.

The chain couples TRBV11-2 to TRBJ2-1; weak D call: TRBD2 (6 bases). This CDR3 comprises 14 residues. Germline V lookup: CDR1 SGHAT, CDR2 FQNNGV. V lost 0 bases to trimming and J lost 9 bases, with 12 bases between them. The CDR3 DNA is TGTGCCAGCAGCTTAGACAGGAGGGTAGCTGAGCAGTTCTTC. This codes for CASSLDRRVAEQFF.

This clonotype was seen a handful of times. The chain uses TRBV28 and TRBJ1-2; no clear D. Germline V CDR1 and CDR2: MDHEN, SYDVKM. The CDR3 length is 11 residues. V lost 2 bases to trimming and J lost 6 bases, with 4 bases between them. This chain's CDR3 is CASSLIDGYTF. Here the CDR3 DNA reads TGTGCCAGCAGTTTAATAGATGGCTACACCTTC.

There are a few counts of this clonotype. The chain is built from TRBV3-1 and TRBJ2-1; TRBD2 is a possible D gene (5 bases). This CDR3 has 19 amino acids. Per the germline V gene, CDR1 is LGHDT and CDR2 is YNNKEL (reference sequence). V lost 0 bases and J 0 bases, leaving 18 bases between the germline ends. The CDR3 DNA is TGTGCCAGCAGCCAAGACGGTTTTTCCGGGGTGAGCTCCTACAATGAGCAGTTCTTC. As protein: CASSQDGFSGVSSYNEQFF.

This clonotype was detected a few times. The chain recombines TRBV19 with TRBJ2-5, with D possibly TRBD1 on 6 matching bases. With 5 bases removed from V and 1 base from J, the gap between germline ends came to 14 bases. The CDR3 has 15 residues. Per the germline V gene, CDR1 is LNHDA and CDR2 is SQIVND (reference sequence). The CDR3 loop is CASSVQGGSQETQYF. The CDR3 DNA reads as TGTGCCAGTAGTGTACAGGGTGGTTCCCAAGAGACCCAGTACTTC.

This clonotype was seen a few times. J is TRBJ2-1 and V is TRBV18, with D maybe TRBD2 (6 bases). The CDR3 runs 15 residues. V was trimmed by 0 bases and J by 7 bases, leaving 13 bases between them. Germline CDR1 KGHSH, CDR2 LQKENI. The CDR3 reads CASSPPTSGENEQFF. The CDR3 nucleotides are TGTGCCAGCTCACCACCGACTAGTGGCGAGAATGAGCAGTTCTTC.

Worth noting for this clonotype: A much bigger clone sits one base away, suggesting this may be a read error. The CDR3 DNA sequence: TGTGCCAGCTCACTAAGGGCCACAGATACGCAGTATTTT. This sequence encodes CASSLRATDTQYF. This rearrangement joins TRBV18 to TRBJ2-3; unclear D gene. The germline V gene encodes CDR1 KGHSH and CDR2 LQKENI. The V end lost 4 bases, the J end lost 2 bases, and 7 bases lay between the germline ends. The CDR3 runs to 13 residues.

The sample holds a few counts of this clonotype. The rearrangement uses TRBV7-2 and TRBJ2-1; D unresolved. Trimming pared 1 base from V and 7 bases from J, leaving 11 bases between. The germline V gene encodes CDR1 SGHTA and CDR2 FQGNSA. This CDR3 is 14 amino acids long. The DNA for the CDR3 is TGTGCCAGCAGCTTAGGACGCCTCCGGAATGAGCAGTTCTTC. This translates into CASSLGRLRNEQFF.

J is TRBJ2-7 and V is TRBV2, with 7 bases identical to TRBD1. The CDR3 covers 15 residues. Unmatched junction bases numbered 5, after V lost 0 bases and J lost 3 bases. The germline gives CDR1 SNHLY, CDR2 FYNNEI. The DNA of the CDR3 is TGTGCCAGCAGTGAAGCAGGGGCAGGGGGCTACGAGCAGTACTTC. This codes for CASSEAGAGGYEQYF. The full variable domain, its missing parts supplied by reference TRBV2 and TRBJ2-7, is EPEVTQTPSHQVTQMGQEVILRCVPISNHLYFYWYRQILGQKVEFLVSFYNNEISEKSEIFDDQFSVERPDGSNFTLKIRSTKLEDSAMYFCASSEAGAGGYEQYFGPGTRLTVT.

CDR3 DNA sequence: TGTGCCAGCAGCTTACGGCAGGGGGACACCGGGGAGCTGTTTTTT. Translating it yields CASSLRQGDTGELFF. The rearrangement uses TRBV13 and TRBJ2-2; 7 bases line up with TRBD1. Trimming at V came to 2 bases and at J to 3 bases, leaving 3 bases not matched to a gene. CDR3 length: 15 amino acids. In germline, CDR1 is PRHDT, CDR2 FYEKMQ (reference sequence).

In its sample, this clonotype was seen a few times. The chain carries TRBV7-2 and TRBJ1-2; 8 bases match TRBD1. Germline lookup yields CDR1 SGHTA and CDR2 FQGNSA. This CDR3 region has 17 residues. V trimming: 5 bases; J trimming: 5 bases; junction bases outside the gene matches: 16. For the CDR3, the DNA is TGTGCCAGCAGCGAAACCGCCCAGGGGGCCGCTGGGTATGGCTACACCTTC. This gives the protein CASSETAQGAAGYGYTF.

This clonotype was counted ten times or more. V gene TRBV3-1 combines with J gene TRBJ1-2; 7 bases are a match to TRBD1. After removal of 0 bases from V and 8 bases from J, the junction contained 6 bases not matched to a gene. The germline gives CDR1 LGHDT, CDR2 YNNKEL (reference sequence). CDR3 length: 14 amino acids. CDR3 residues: CASSQDGTARGYTF. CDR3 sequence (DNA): TGTGCCAGCAGCCAAGATGGGACAGCCAGGGGCTACACCTTC.

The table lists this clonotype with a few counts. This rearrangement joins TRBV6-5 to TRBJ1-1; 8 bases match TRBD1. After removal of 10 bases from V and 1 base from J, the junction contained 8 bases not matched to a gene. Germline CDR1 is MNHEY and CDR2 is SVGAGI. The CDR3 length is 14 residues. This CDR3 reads CAKEDRGQNTEAFF. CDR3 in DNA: TGTGCCAAGGAAGACAGGGGACAGAACACTGAAGCTTTCTTT.

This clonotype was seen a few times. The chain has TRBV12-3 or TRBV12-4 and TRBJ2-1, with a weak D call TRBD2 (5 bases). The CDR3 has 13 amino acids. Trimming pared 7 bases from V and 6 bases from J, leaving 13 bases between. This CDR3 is CASTPPGSNEQFF. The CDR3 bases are TGTGCCAGCACCCCTCCGGGGAGCAATGAGCAGTTCTTC.

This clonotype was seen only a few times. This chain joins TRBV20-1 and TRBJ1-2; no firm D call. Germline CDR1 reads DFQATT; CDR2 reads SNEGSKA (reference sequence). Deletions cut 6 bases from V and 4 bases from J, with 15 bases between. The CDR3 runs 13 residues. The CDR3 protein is CSALNEGSYGYTF. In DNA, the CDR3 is TGCAGTGCCTTAAATGAGGGTTCCTATGGCTACACCTTC.

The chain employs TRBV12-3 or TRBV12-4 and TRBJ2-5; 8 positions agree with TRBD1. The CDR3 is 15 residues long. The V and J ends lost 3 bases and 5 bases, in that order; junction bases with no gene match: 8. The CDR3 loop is CASSLPQGGQETQYF. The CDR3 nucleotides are TGTGCCAGCAGTTTGCCACAGGGGGGACAGGAGACCCAGTACTTC.

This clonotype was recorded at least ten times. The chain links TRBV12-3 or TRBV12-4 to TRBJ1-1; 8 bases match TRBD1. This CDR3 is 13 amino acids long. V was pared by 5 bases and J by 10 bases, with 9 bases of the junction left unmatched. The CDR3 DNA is TGTGCCAGCAGTCCGAGGGACAGGATCGTAGCTTTCTTT. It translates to CASSPRDRIVAFF.

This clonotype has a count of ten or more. The CDR3 nucleotides read TGTGCCACCAGCAGAGAAGGATTGACAGACTCAGCCAAAAACATTCAGTACTTC. Translation: CATSREGLTDSAKNIQYF. The V gene is TRBV15, the J gene TRBJ2-4, with D possibly matching TRBD1 (5 bases). Trimming removed 0 bases from V and 0 bases from J, with 15 bases in between. CDR1 is LNHNV and CDR2 is YYDKDF in the germline V gene (reference sequence). This CDR3 is 18 amino acids long. Supplemented by reference TRBV15 and TRBJ2-4, the full variable domain reads DAMVIQNPRYQVTQFGKPVTLSCSQTLNHNVMYWYQQKSSQAPKLLFHYYDKDFNNEADTPDNFQSRRPNTSFCFLDIRSPGLGDTAMYLCATSREGLTDSAKNIQYFGAGTRLSVL.

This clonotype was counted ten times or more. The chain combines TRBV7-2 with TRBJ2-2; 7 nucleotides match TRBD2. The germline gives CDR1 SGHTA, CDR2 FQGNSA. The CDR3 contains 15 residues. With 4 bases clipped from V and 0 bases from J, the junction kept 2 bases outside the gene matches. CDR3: CASSWAGANTGELFF. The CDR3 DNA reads TGTGCCAGCAGCTGGGCGGGGGCGAACACCGGGGAGCTGTTTTTT.